The 18 T cell receptor beta chains presented below share a single source sample, sequenced in a study of neurological immune-mediated disorders. MiXCR, run by TCRdb on the 5' RACE reads, gives a single entry per CDR3 protein. The table includes 25,000 to 30,000 distinct CDR3 sequences, about a sixth detected once. Time point denoted: technical triplicate 3. The specimen was CD4+ T cells from blood. The source of these receptors is a female donor with HTLV-1-associated myelopathy (HAM/TSP).

There are many counts of this clonotype. The chain has TRBV7-9 and TRBJ2-5, with D hard to call. This CDR3 spans 12 amino acids. Trimming pared 4 bases from V and 4 bases from J, leaving 7 bases between. Germline lookup yields CDR1 SEHNR and CDR2 FQNEAQ (reference sequence). The CDR3 here is CASSSMGETQYF. Written as DNA, the CDR3 is TGTGCCAGCAGCTCGATGGGAGAGACCCAGTACTTC. Looking up the rest from reference TRBV7-9 and TRBJ2-5 gives the full variable domain: DTGVSQNPRHKITKRGQNVTFRCDPISEHNRLYWYRQTLGQGPEFLTYFQNEAQLEKSRLLSDRFSAERPKGSFSTLEIQRTEQGDSAMYLCASSSMGETQYFGPGTRLLVL.

As concerns this clonotype: A much larger clonotype is one base distant, so this may be a read error. The genes are TRBV7-2 and TRBJ1-6; D gene unclear. Trimming pared 0 bases from V and 7 bases from J, leaving 10 bases between. CDR1 and CDR2 (germline): SGHTA, FQGNSA. The length of the CDR3 is 15 residues. The CDR3 reads CASSLAVAGNSPLHF. Here the CDR3 DNA reads TGTGCCAGCAGCTTAGCGGTGGCGGGAAATTCACCCCTCCACTTT. Supplemented by reference TRBV7-2 and TRBJ1-6, the full variable domain reads GAGVSQSPSNKVTEKGKDVELRCDPISGHTALYWYRQSLGQGLEFLIYFQGNSAPDKSGLPSDRFSAERTGGSVSTLTIQRTQQEDSAVYLCASSLAVAGNSPLHFGNGTRLTVT.

In its sample, this clonotype was seen many times. The chain carries TRBV5-1 and TRBJ2-1; the match to TRBD2 covers 11 bases. The junction had 4 bases not matched to a gene; V was cut back by 4 bases and J by 4 bases. CDR3 size: 15 residues. The germline V gene encodes CDR1 SGHRS and CDR2 YFSETQ. CDR3 nucleotides: TGCGCCAGCAGCCAGGGACTAGCGGAGTACAATGAGCAGTTCTTC. Its protein product is CASSQGLAEYNEQFF.

This clonotype was observed many times. This chain uses TRBV20-1 with TRBJ1-2, with D possibly TRBD1 on 6 matching bases. The CDR3 covers 12 residues. CDR1 and CDR2 (germline): DFQATT, SNEGSKA (reference sequence). V was clipped by 2 bases and J by 5 bases, with 9 bases between them. The CDR3 protein is CSARRGVYGYTF. In nucleotides, the CDR3 is TGCAGTGCTAGAAGGGGGGTTTATGGCTACACCTTC.

The sample holds many counts of this clonotype. The chain carries TRBV30 and TRBJ2-1; D gene ambiguous. This CDR3 region has 11 residues. CDR1 is GTSNPN and CDR2 is SVGIG in the germline V gene (reference sequence). V lost 0 bases, J lost 9 bases, and 6 bases lay in between. The CDR3 sequence: CAWSVGGEQFF. The CDR3 region has the DNA TGTGCCTGGAGTGTAGGTGGTGAGCAGTTCTTC.

The table lists this clonotype with many counts. J is TRBJ2-1 and V is TRBV29-1, with a tentative D call TRBD2 (7 bases). The CDR3 is 15 amino acids. Germline CDR1 is SQVTM and CDR2 is ANQGSEA. Trimming removed 6 bases at V and 4 bases at J, with 19 bases between. The CDR3: CSVFRGGSSYNEQFF. DNA of the CDR3: TGCAGCGTCTTCAGGGGCGGGAGTTCGTACAATGAGCAGTTCTTC.

This clonotype was found many times. This sequence joins TRBV28 and TRBJ2-5, with 12 nucleotides matching TRBD1. CDR3 length: 16 residues. The trim removed 6 bases at V and 5 bases at J, leaving 10 bases unmatched. The germline V gene has CDR1 MDHEN and CDR2 SYDVKM. The CDR3 here is CASSPGTGGTWETQYF. The CDR3 DNA reads as TGTGCCAGCAGCCCCGGGACAGGGGGCACTTGGGAGACCCAGTACTTC. The full variable domain, completed using reference TRBV28 and TRBJ2-5, is DVKVTQSSRYLVKRTGEKVFLECVQDMDHENMFWYRQDPGLGLRLIYFSYDVKMKEKGDIPEGYSVSREKKERFSLILESASTNQTSMYLCASSPGTGGTWETQYFGPGTRLLVL.

This clonotype has at least ten counts. This rearrangement joins TRBV20-1 to TRBJ2-2; 9 nucleotides match TRBD1. This CDR3 is built from 16 residues. Losses at the gene ends were 6 bases for V and 5 bases for J; bases not matched to a gene: 13. CDR1 is DFQATT and CDR2 is SNEGSKA in the germline V gene (reference sequence). This CDR3 reads CSAPLPGQGRTGELFF. The CDR3, as DNA: TGCAGTGCACCCCTCCCGGGACAGGGTCGAACCGGGGAGCTGTTTTTT.

This clonotype was observed at least ten times. The rearrangement joins TRBV7-8 to TRBJ2-7, with 8 bases that match TRBD2. CDR3 length equals 15 residues. Germline lookup yields CDR1 SGHVS and CDR2 FQNEAQ. The V gene end was trimmed by 3 bases and the J gene end by 9 bases; junction bases not matched to a gene: 13. The CDR3 spells CASSFGSSGSGGQYF. CDR3 DNA: TGTGCCAGCAGCTTTGGTTCAAGCGGGAGTGGGGGGCAGTACTTC.

The chain joins TRBV7-9 to TRBJ2-1; 15 nucleotides line up with TRBD2. The germline CDR1 and CDR2 sequences are SEHNR and FQNEAQ (reference sequence). The CDR3 loop spans 17 amino acids. J gave up 3 bases and V 4 bases, and 4 bases lay outside the gene matches. The CDR3 reads CASSSQGLAGGYNEQFF. CDR3 bases: TGTGCCAGCAGCTCCCAGGGACTAGCGGGAGGCTACAATGAGCAGTTCTTC.

The chain combines TRBV10-3 with TRBJ2-7, with D perhaps matching TRBD1 (7 bases). V gave up 6 bases and J gave up 6 bases, with 21 bases separating them. CDR3 length: 15 amino acids. The V gene's germline CDR1 is ENHRY and CDR2 SYGVKD. The CDR3 spells CAISLGGGDFGEQYF. DNA for the CDR3: TGTGCCATCAGCCTAGGAGGGGGCGATTTCGGCGAGCAGTACTTC.

This clonotype is medium-sized in the sample. V gene TRBV29-1 combines with J gene TRBJ2-5; tentatively, D is TRBD1 or TRBD2 (5 bases each). Germline V gene sequence: CDR1 SQVTM, CDR2 ANQGSEA. V lost 5 bases to trimming and J lost 4 bases, with 8 bases between them. The CDR3 totals 11 residues. The CDR3 DNA reads TGCAGCGTTTGGGGGAGAGAGACCCAGTACTTC. Encoded protein: CSVWGRETQYF.

This clonotype was found many times. The chain has TRBV10-2 and TRBJ2-7; TRBD2 is a possible D gene (5 bases). This CDR3 is built from 14 residues. V was clipped by 8 bases and J by 4 bases, with 18 bases between them. Germline V gives CDR1 WSHSY, CDR2 SAAADI. As DNA, the CDR3 is TGCGCCAGCGGAAGGACGGTCCGGGAATACGAGCAGTACTTC. Its translation is CASGRTVREYEQYF.

The sample holds many counts of this clonotype. CDR3 DNA sequence: TGTGCCAGCAGACGCAACAGGGAATCTCCCCACAATGAGCAGTTCTTC. This codes for CASRRNRESPHNEQFF. This sequence joins TRBV6-6 and TRBJ2-1; D may be TRBD1 (6 bases). With 6 bases removed from V and 5 bases from J, the gap between germline ends came to 20 bases. This CDR3 is built from 16 residues. CDR1 and CDR2 (germline): MNHNY, SVGAGI (reference sequence).

This clonotype was picked up many times. The chain has TRBV20-1 and TRBJ2-1; D is unresolved. Germline V gene lookup returns CDR1 DFQATT and CDR2 SNEGSKA (reference sequence). The V and J ends lost 2 bases and 5 bases respectively, with 16 bases between them. CDR3 length: 15 amino acids. CDR3 DNA sequence: TGCAGTGCTAGAATGCCGGGCACCCCAAACAATGAGCAGTTCTTC. This gives the protein CSARMPGTPNNEQFF.

This clonotype was detected many times. The chain employs TRBV5-1 and TRBJ2-7; tentatively, D is TRBD2 (6 bases). Germline CDR1 and CDR2: SGHRS and YFSETQ. The CDR3 runs 14 residues. V gave up 3 bases and J gave up 3 bases, with 13 bases separating them. CDR3 loop: CASSWGLNNYEQYF. Written as DNA, the CDR3 is TGCGCCAGCAGCTGGGGACTGAACAACTACGAGCAGTACTTC.

The rearrangement uses TRBV11-1 and TRBJ2-5; D may be TRBD1 or TRBD2 (5 bases each). The V and J ends lost 3 bases and 5 bases respectively, with 13 bases between them. The length of the CDR3 is 14 residues. Germline-derived CDR1 and CDR2 are SGHAT and FQDESV (reference sequence). CDR3: CASSFGTGWETQYF. For the CDR3, the DNA is TGTGCCAGCAGCTTCGGGACGGGGTGGGAGACCCAGTACTTC.

This chain uses TRBV6-6 with TRBJ2-3; 10 bases align to TRBD2. Per the germline V gene, CDR1 is MNHNY and CDR2 is SVGAGI (reference sequence). This CDR3 comprises 17 residues. With V trimmed by 0 bases and J by 2 bases, 5 bases remained unmatched. CDR3 region: CASSYSSLAGDTDTQYF. As DNA, the CDR3 is TGTGCCAGCAGTTACTCTTCGCTAGCGGGGGACACAGATACGCAGTATTTT.